What follows are 31 T cell receptor beta chains derived from one specimen sequenced in a study of T cell repertoires in cytomegalovirus infection. One entry per CDR3 protein, called by TCRdb with MiXCR from the reads. Of a few hundred thousand distinct CDR3 sequences in the sample, over 35% are singletons; the top ten hold roughly 50%. Their recognized antigens are unknown. Here the sequenced sample was cultured PBMCs, taken from culture after CMV antigen stimulation. The receptors here all came from a human donor in good health (CMV status not recorded). Some clones in this sample may be carry-over from other donors' samples.

In this sample, this clonotype turned up many times. The germline gene is not matched at one end of the junction; a read error may be the cause. The CDR3 region has the DNA TGTGCCAGCAGTATCTGGGGGAACACTGAAGCTTTCTTT. This codes for CASSIWGNTEAFF. The J gene is TRBJ1-1, the V gene TRBV19; D remains unclear. This CDR3 is built from 13 residues. From germline, CDR1 is LNHDA and CDR2 SQIVND (reference sequence).

The chain recombines TRBV7-6 with TRBJ2-1, with 15 nucleotides matching TRBD2. This CDR3 spans 18 amino acids. The V segment lost 5 bases and the J segment 2 bases; nucleotides outside the gene matches: 7. The germline V gene has CDR1 SGHVS and CDR2 FNYEAQ. CDR3 coding DNA: TGTGCCAGCAGCCCCGGGACTAGCGGGGGGACTACCTACAATGAGCAGTTCTTC. This sequence encodes CASSPGTSGGTTYNEQFF.

This clonotype has a handful of counts. V usage is TRBV12-3 or TRBV12-4 and J usage is TRBJ1-1; a possible D gene is TRBD1 (5 bases). The CDR3 has 15 amino acids. The V end was cut by 3 bases, the J end by 4 bases, with 15 bases between. Here the CDR3 reads CASSFMVGGITEAFF. The CDR3 region has the DNA TGTGCCAGCAGTTTTATGGTGGGGGGTATCACTGAAGCTTTCTTT.

This clonotype was recorded a few times. The rearrangement uses TRBV7-2 and TRBJ2-5, with 8 bases matching TRBD1. V dropped 5 bases and J dropped 5; count of bases not matched to a gene: 7. The germline CDR1 and CDR2 sequences are SGHTA and FQGNSA. This CDR3 is built from 14 residues. Here the CDR3 reads CASSRTGTSETQYF. For the CDR3, the DNA is TGTGCCAGCAGCCGGACAGGGACGAGCGAGACCCAGTACTTC.

The chain carries TRBV4-1 and TRBJ2-5, with 7 bases fitting TRBD2. The germline CDR1 and CDR2 sequences are MGHRA and YSYEKL. V lost 0 bases to trimming and J lost 9 bases; unmatched junction nucleotides: 4. The CDR3 loop spans 13 amino acids. This CDR3 is CASSQDGRGAQYF. In nucleotides, the CDR3 is TGCGCCAGCAGCCAAGATGGTCGGGGGGCCCAGTACTTC.

The chain has TRBV7-8 and TRBJ2-7; TRBD1 matches at 7 bases. The CDR3 has 14 amino acids. The V gene's germline CDR1 is SGHVS and CDR2 FQNEAQ. With 2 bases clipped from V and 3 bases from J, the junction kept 4 bases outside the gene matches. CDR3 in amino acids: CASSLLDRDYEQYF. DNA of the CDR3: TGTGCCAGCAGCTTACTTGACAGGGACTACGAGCAGTACTTC.

V is TRBV7-8 and J is TRBJ2-5; 8 positions match TRBD2. V shed 8 bases, J shed 11 bases, and the junction held 10 bases outside the gene matches. Germline values: CDR1 SGHVS, CDR2 FQNEAQ. The CDR3 is 12 amino acids. DNA for the CDR3: TGTGCCAGCGGACGGAGCGGGGGAGCGCAGTACTTC. Its translation is CASGRSGGAQYF.

This clonotype was picked up a small number of times. CDR3 protein: CSATGGTGYTDTQYF. CDR3 nucleotides: TGCAGCGCCACCGGAGGGACGGGATATACAGATACGCAGTATTTT. The chain links TRBV29-1 to TRBJ2-3; weak D call: TRBD2 (6 bases). V dropped 7 bases and J dropped 3 bases, with 20 bases sitting between them. CDR1 and CDR2 (germline): SQVTM, ANQGSEA. The CDR3 has 15 amino acids.

The chain has TRBV9 and TRBJ2-1; D is uncertain. V was cut by 4 bases and J by 4 bases, with 9 bases left in between. This CDR3 has 13 amino acids. Germline V gene data show CDR1 as SGDLS and CDR2 as YYNGEE. The CDR3 here is CASSPPTYNEQFF. For the CDR3, the DNA is TGTGCCAGCAGCCCCCCGACGTACAATGAGCAGTTCTTC.

The chain has TRBV7-6 and TRBJ1-1, with D perhaps TRBD1 (6 bases). CDR1 is SGHVS, CDR2 FNYEAQ, per germline. Trimming pared 5 bases from V and 11 bases from J, leaving 15 bases between. This CDR3 is built from 12 residues. The CDR3 loop reads CASSARGGPAFF. The CDR3 coding sequence is TGTGCCAGCAGCGCACGGGGGGGCCCCGCTTTCTTT.

This chain links TRBV5-1 with TRBJ2-7; TRBD1 matches at 7 bases. Unmatched junction bases numbered 6, after V lost 4 bases and J lost 5 bases. The CDR3 sequence is 13 residues long. CDR1 and CDR2 from the germline V gene are SGHRS and YFSETQ. The CDR3 loop reads CASSKDRIDEQYF. The CDR3 coding sequence is TGCGCCAGCAGCAAGGACAGGATCGACGAGCAGTACTTC.

The V and J genes are TRBV7-8 and TRBJ1-4; D unresolved. The CDR3 is 15 residues long. V was pared by 4 bases and J by 5 bases, with 14 bases between. Per the germline V gene, CDR1 is SGHVS and CDR2 is FQNEAQ. The CDR3 loop is CASSSRRFGNEKLFF. In DNA form, the CDR3 reads TGTGCCAGCAGCTCTAGGAGGTTCGGGAATGAAAAACTGTTTTTT.

This clonotype was seen a single time. The chain combines TRBV12-3 or TRBV12-4 with TRBJ2-5; 8 nucleotides match TRBD2. The V and J ends lost 7 bases and 3 bases, in that order; junction bases with no gene match: 10. This CDR3 is built from 15 residues. CDR3 amino acids: CASTAALAAEETQYF. CDR3 coding DNA: TGTGCCAGCACCGCTGCACTAGCGGCTGAAGAGACCCAGTACTTC.

The chain carries TRBV3-1 and TRBJ2-5, with no clear D. Germline loops: CDR1 LGHDT, CDR2 YNNKEL (reference sequence). Trimming took 5 bases from V and 0 from J, leaving 13 bases between them. The CDR3 contains 15 residues. The DNA of the CDR3 is TGTGCCAGCAGCACCACCTCGGGCTACCAAGAGACCCAGTACTTC. Protein product: CASSTTSGYQETQYF.

This clonotype was observed a few times. The rearrangement joins TRBV12-3 or TRBV12-4 to TRBJ2-1, with a tentative D call TRBD2 (5 bases). Trimming removed 7 bases at V and 2 bases at J, with 12 bases between. The CDR3 consists of 14 residues. The CDR3 coding sequence is TGTGCCAGCACCGAGAGGACTCCCTACAATGAGCAGTTCTTC. This gives the protein CASTERTPYNEQFF.

Ten or more counts support this clonotype. This chain links TRBV7-2 with TRBJ1-5, with no clear D. The germline CDR1 and CDR2 sequences are SGHTA and FQGNSA. The CDR3 runs to 14 residues. Trimming removed 1 base at V and 4 bases at J, with 8 bases between. Here the CDR3 DNA reads TGTGCCAGCAGCTTAGGACTGAGAAATCAGCCCCAGCATTTT. This codes for CASSLGLRNQPQHF. Based on the CDR3 plus reference TRBV7-2 and TRBJ1-5, the full variable domain is GAGVSQSPSNKVTEKGKDVELRCDPISGHTALYWYRQSLGQGLEFLIYFQGNSAPDKSGLPSDRFSAERTGGSVSTLTIQRTQQEDSAVYLCASSLGLRNQPQHFGDGTRLSIL.

This chain uses TRBV14 with TRBJ1-3; TRBD1 agrees at 8 bases. Germline V lookup: CDR1 SGHDN, CDR2 FVKESK. The CDR3 has 16 amino acids. V gave up 5 bases and J gave up 5 bases; unmatched junction bases: 11. CDR3 in amino acids: CASSGRQGLYRNTIYF. The CDR3 bases are TGTGCCAGCAGCGGACGACAGGGGCTGTATAGAAACACCATATATTTT.

There are a few counts of this clonotype. The chain carries TRBV6-5 and TRBJ2-5; 8 positions agree with TRBD1. V lost 2 bases to trimming and J lost 7 bases; unmatched junction nucleotides: 9. Looked up from germline, CDR1 is MNHEY and CDR2 is SVGAGI. This CDR3 has 15 residues. CDR3 coding DNA: TGTGCCAGCAGTTACGTGGGGACAGGTGGTGTGACCCAGTACTTC. This codes for CASSYVGTGGVTQYF.

This clonotype was observed a few times. The rearrangement uses TRBV7-9 and TRBJ2-3; D not resolved. V was pared by 5 bases and J by 8 bases, with 11 bases between. Germline CDR1 is SEHNR and CDR2 is FQNEAQ (reference sequence). The CDR3 has 12 amino acids. The CDR3 here is CASSLESTTQYF. The CDR3, as DNA: TGTGCCAGCAGCCTCGAGAGTACTACGCAGTATTTT.

The chain carries TRBV6-2 or TRBV6-3 and TRBJ1-2; D not resolved. The CDR3 is 12 amino acids. Trimming cost V 6 bases and J 2 bases, with 7 bases left between them. From germline, CDR1 is MNHEY and CDR2 SVGEGT. CDR3 loop: CASRRVNYGYTF. As DNA, the CDR3 is TGTGCCAGCAGGCGAGTCAACTATGGCTACACCTTC.

The chain is built from TRBV20-1 and TRBJ1-5; D is perhaps TRBD1 (6 bases). The CDR3 is 15 amino acids. V was trimmed by 2 bases and J by 7 bases, leaving 18 bases between them. CDR1 and CDR2 from the germline V gene are DFQATT and SNEGSKA (reference sequence). The CDR3 region is CSARTGGGGGQPQHF. DNA for the CDR3: TGCAGTGCTAGAACCGGAGGGGGGGGAGGACAGCCCCAGCATTTT.

This clonotype has just a few counts. The V and J genes are TRBV7-2 and TRBJ2-7, with TRBD2 identical over 9 bases. There are 15 residues in the CDR3. Per the germline V gene, CDR1 is SGHTA and CDR2 is FQGNSA. J lost 2 bases, V lost 3 bases, and 5 bases had no gene match. CDR3 DNA: TGTGCCAGCAGCTTTGGGGGGACTAGCACCTACGAGCAGTACTTC. It specifies CASSFGGTSTYEQYF.

This clonotype was counted a few times. The chain employs TRBV7-9 and TRBJ2-5; D perhaps matches TRBD1 (5 bases). The CDR3 sequence is 14 residues long. With 2 bases removed from V and 1 base from J, the gap between germline ends came to 8 bases. CDR1 is SEHNR and CDR2 is FQNEAQ in the germline V gene (reference sequence). CDR3 DNA sequence: TGTGCCAGCAGCTTACAGGGAATCCAAGAGACCCAGTACTTC. Protein: CASSLQGIQETQYF.

This clonotype showed up just a few times. The chain joins TRBV7-2 to TRBJ2-3; TRBD2 agrees at 7 bases. The V segment lost 1 base and the J segment 4 bases; nucleotides outside the gene matches: 5. The CDR3 has 15 amino acids. Germline assignment: CDR1 SGHTA and CDR2 FQGNSA. The CDR3 reads CASSLDGGRADTQYF. As DNA, the CDR3 is TGTGCCAGCAGCTTAGACGGGGGGAGGGCAGATACGCAGTATTTT.

This clonotype was found many times. The V and J genes are TRBV2 and TRBJ2-3; 7 positions match TRBD2. After removal of 10 bases from V and 3 bases from J, the junction contained 4 bases not matched to a gene. Germline values: CDR1 SNHLY, CDR2 FYNNEI. The CDR3 has 12 amino acids. The CDR3 sequence: CATGLGTDTQYF. CDR3 nucleotides: TGTGCCACCGGACTAGGGACAGATACGCAGTATTTT.

V and J are TRBV6-6 and TRBJ1-5, with no clear D. The CDR3 runs 17 residues. Looked up from germline, CDR1 is MNHNY and CDR2 is SVGAGI (reference sequence). The V and J ends lost 3 bases and 4 bases respectively, with 19 bases between them. The CDR3 DNA reads TGTGCCAGCAGTTATCGCGGTGGCCCGGACGGAAATCAGCCCCAGCATTTT. It codes for CASSYRGGPDGNQPQHF.

The chain combines TRBV20-1 with TRBJ2-3; D is possibly TRBD2 (7 bases). CDR3 length equals 14 residues. The germline V gene encodes CDR1 DFQATT and CDR2 SNEGSKA (reference sequence). V was cut by 0 bases and J by 6 bases, with 13 bases left in between. In DNA form, the CDR3 reads TGCAGTGCTAGAGAAGGGGGGGGGCCCGATACGCAGTATTTT. This gives the protein CSAREGGGPDTQYF.

The chain is built from TRBV20-1 and TRBJ1-5; TRBD1 is a possible D gene (5 bases). CDR1 and CDR2 (germline): DFQATT, SNEGSKA (reference sequence). V shed 7 bases and J shed 5 bases, with 15 bases lying between them. This CDR3 is 13 amino acids long. This CDR3 is CSGGSGGYQPQHF. CDR3 bases: TGCAGTGGTGGGAGTGGGGGGTATCAGCCCCAGCATTTT.

The V call is TRBV10-3, the J call TRBJ2-7; the D gene is possibly TRBD2 (5 bases). V was clipped by 6 bases and J by 2 bases, with 8 bases between them. The CDR3 length is 12 residues. CDR1 is ENHRY and CDR2 is SYGVKD in the germline V gene. This chain's CDR3 is CAIRSGTYEQYF. CDR3 in DNA: TGTGCCATCAGATCCGGGACCTACGAGCAGTACTTC.

This clonotype was seen more than once but under ten times. The chain couples TRBV5-4 to TRBJ2-1, with D unresolved. Germline CDR1 SGHNT, CDR2 YYREEE (reference sequence). V was clipped by 3 bases and J by 10 bases, with 8 bases between them. The CDR3 contains 11 residues. The CDR3 DNA is TGTGCCAGCAGCTCGGAAAAGGAGCAGTTCTTC. Translating gives CASSSEKEQFF. Looking up the rest from reference TRBV5-4 and TRBJ2-1 gives the full variable domain: ETGVTQSPTHLIKTRGQQVTLRCSSQSGHNTVSWYQQALGQGPQFIFQYYREEENGRGNFPPRFSGLQFPNYSSELNVNALELDDSALYLCASSSEKEQFFGPGTRLTVL.

This sequence joins TRBV5-4 and TRBJ2-7; TRBD2 aligns across 8 bases. J lost 2 bases, V lost 0 bases, and 7 bases had no gene match. The CDR3 runs 16 residues. Germline assignment: CDR1 SGHNT and CDR2 YYREEE (reference sequence). This CDR3 is CASSLALRGDTYEQYF. The CDR3 DNA follows: TGTGCCAGCAGCTTGGCTCTGCGGGGGGACACCTACGAGCAGTACTTC. The entire variable domain, with the rest obtained from reference TRBV5-4 and TRBJ2-7, is as follows: ETGVTQSPTHLIKTRGQQVTLRCSSQSGHNTVSWYQQALGQGPQFIFQYYREEENGRGNFPPRFSGLQFPNYSSELNVNALELDDSALYLCASSLALRGDTYEQYFGPGTRLTVT.